What follows are 30 T cell receptor beta chains derived from one specimen sequenced in a study of PD-1 blockade in classical Hodgkin lymphoma. Using immunoSEQ multiplex PCR, the repertoire was profiled, and TCRdb retains in-frame clones only, with some absent. Of 7,500 to 8,500 clones in the sample, around 83% are singletons; the top ten hold 20% to 25%. Exposure to brentuximab vedotin varied, and each patient had relapsed following autologous stem cell transplantation. PBMCs, once thawed, yielded CD8+ T cells isolated by magnetic negative selection. Sample: CD8+ T cells from blood, taken at baseline. Receptor source: a human donor with classical Hodgkin lymphoma.

J is TRBJ2-1 and V is TRBV4-1; TRBD2 agrees at 11 bases. The CDR3 covers 15 residues. Looked up from germline, CDR1 is MGHRA and CDR2 is YSYEKL. With 0 bases clipped from V and 9 bases from J, the junction kept 4 bases outside the gene matches. The CDR3 loop is CASSQEVAGGREQFF. The DNA for the CDR3 is TGCGCCAGCAGCCAAGAAGTAGCGGGGGGGCGTGAGCAGTTCTTC.

The rearrangement uses TRBV30 and TRBJ2-5; possible D gene TRBD1, 6 bases. Germline V gene sequence: CDR1 GTSNPN, CDR2 SVGIG (reference sequence). This CDR3 comprises 17 residues. V shed 2 bases and J shed 2 bases, with 21 bases lying between them. CDR3 DNA sequence: TGTGCCTGGAGTTCCGACAGGCTAGAAGTTGGACAAGAGACCCAGTACTTC. Protein sequence: CAWSSDRLEVGQETQYF.

The chain joins TRBV10-1 to TRBJ2-1; the D is unclear. Trimming stripped 3 bases from V and 5 bases from J, with 11 bases between. This CDR3 has 14 residues. Germline-derived CDR1 and CDR2 are WNHNN and SYGVQD (reference sequence). The CDR3 loop is CASSDVALNNEQFF. The CDR3 coding sequence is TGCGCCAGCAGTGATGTGGCCCTTAACAATGAGCAGTTCTTC.

This clone was detected only once. The chain carries TRBV6-6 and TRBJ1-2; the D gene is possibly TRBD1 (6 bases). V lost 6 bases, J lost 5 bases, and 19 bases lay in between. Germline lookup yields CDR1 MNHNY and CDR2 SVGAGI (reference sequence). The CDR3 runs to 15 residues. CDR3 sequence: CASSQHGGYPYGYTF. The CDR3 region has the DNA TGTGCCAGCAGCCAACATGGGGGCTACCCGTATGGCTACACCTTC.

The V call is TRBV29-1, the J call TRBJ1-2; D call uncertain. This CDR3 comprises 12 residues. From germline, CDR1 is SQVTM and CDR2 ANQGSEA. Trimming removed 3 bases at V and 0 bases at J, with 5 bases between. Here the CDR3 reads CSVEGSNYGYTF. The CDR3 DNA sequence: TGCAGCGTTGAGGGCTCTAACTATGGCTACACCTTC.

The V and J genes are TRBV6-1 and TRBJ2-7, with D tentatively TRBD2 (5 bases). V lost 8 bases, J lost 3 bases, and 5 bases lay in between. The CDR3 has 10 residues. From germline, CDR1 is MNHNS and CDR2 SASEGT. The CDR3 DNA follows: TGTGCCAGCGAGGGCTACGAGCAGTACTTC. Protein: CASEGYEQYF.

The chain combines TRBV4-1 with TRBJ2-1, with 11 bases fitting TRBD2. Trimming removed 1 base from V and 3 bases from J; junction bases left unmatched: 5. The CDR3 loop spans 17 amino acids. Germline lookup yields CDR1 MGHRA and CDR2 YSYEKL. CDR3 residues: CASSQVGGTSGYNEQFF. The CDR3 region has the DNA TGCGCCAGCAGCCAAGTGGGGGGGACTAGCGGCTACAATGAGCAGTTCTTC.

The rearrangement links TRBV27 to TRBJ1-5; a weak D match, TRBD1 (5 bases). The CDR3 has 14 amino acids. The V gene's germline CDR1 is MNHEY and CDR2 SMNVEV (reference sequence). V dropped 3 bases and J dropped 5 bases, with 11 bases sitting between them. The CDR3 DNA follows: TGTGCCAGCAGTTTCGTCGGAGGGGATCAGCCCCAGCATTTT. Residues: CASSFVGGDQPQHF.

The chain is built from TRBV5-1 and TRBJ2-3, with D possibly being TRBD2 (6 bases). The CDR3 extends over 14 amino acids. Germline V gene data show CDR1 as SGHRS and CDR2 as YFSETQ. V lost 4 bases and J lost 2, with 11 bases in between. The CDR3 nucleotides are TGCGCCAGCAGCCGTGGGGGGAACACAGATACGCAGTATTTT. Residues: CASSRGGNTDTQYF.

The chain recombines TRBV2 with TRBJ2-1; a weak D match, TRBD2 (7 bases). Germline V gene sequence: CDR1 SNHLY, CDR2 FYNNEI. CDR3 size: 14 residues. V was shortened by 6 bases and J by 8 bases, with 17 bases between the two germline ends. The CDR3 region has the DNA TGTGCCAGCAGCGCGGGGGCGGGAATCGATGAGCAGTTCTTC. Protein product: CASSAGAGIDEQFF.

Notes on this clone: This same CDR3 is encoded by further DNA sequences in the sample. V usage is TRBV6-5 and J usage is TRBJ2-1; TRBD2 is a possible D gene (6 bases). Germline-derived CDR1 and CDR2 are MNHEY and SVGAGI. V shed 0 bases and J shed 7 bases, with 13 bases lying between them. This CDR3 has 15 residues. CDR3 residues: CASSYSGGVGNEQFF. CDR3 DNA sequence: TGTGCCAGCAGTTACTCGGGGGGAGTGGGTAATGAGCAGTTCTTC.

The rearrangement joins TRBV28 to TRBJ2-5; 8 positions agree with TRBD2. The J call may be in error: the DNA end matches TRBJ2-7 better. The germline V gene encodes CDR1 MDHEN and CDR2 SYDVKM. The CDR3 is 17 amino acids. The CDR3: CASTHGWAGGHSYEQYF. The CDR3 DNA follows: TGTGCCAGCACTCACGGTTGGGCGGGAGGCCACTCCTACGAGCAGTACTTC.

This clone showed up just once. V is TRBV6-1 and J is TRBJ2-7, with D possibly being TRBD1 or TRBD2 (5 bases each). This CDR3 is 13 amino acids long. Germline CDR1 and CDR2: MNHNS and SASEGT. Trimming took off 5 bases at V and 0 bases at J, with 8 bases between the two ends. CDR3 sequence reads: CASSWDHSYEQYF. CDR3 bases: TGTGCCAGCAGTTGGGACCACTCCTACGAGCAGTACTTC.

This chain uses TRBV7-9 with TRBJ2-3; 9 bases line up with TRBD2. The length of the CDR3 is 15 residues. The trim removed 4 bases at V and 1 base at J, leaving 3 bases unmatched. CDR1 and CDR2 from the germline V gene are SEHNR and FQNEAQ (reference sequence). This CDR3 reads CASSSLAGGTDTQYF. The CDR3, as DNA: TGTGCCAGCAGCTCCTTAGCGGGAGGCACAGATACGCAGTATTTT.

This chain connects TRBV7-4 to TRBJ2-7, with D maybe TRBD2 (7 bases). Per the germline V gene, CDR1 is SGHVT and CDR2 is SQSDAQ. This CDR3 is built from 18 residues. Trimming shortened V by 3 bases and J by 0 bases, and 21 bases separated the two germline ends. The CDR3 nucleotides are TGTGCCAGCAGCTTGGGGGGGCTCGAGAAAACTAACTCCTACGAGCAGTACTTC. Translation gives CASSLGGLEKTNSYEQYF. Using reference TRBV7-4 and TRBJ2-7 for the parts outside the CDR3, the full variable domain is GAGVSQSPRYKVAKRGRDVALRCDSISGHVTLYWYRQTLGQGSEVLTYSQSDAQRDKSGRPSGRFSAERPERSVSTLKIQRTEQGDSAVYLCASSLGGLEKTNSYEQYFGPGTRLTVT.

The chain employs TRBV10-2 and TRBJ2-2, with 7 positions matching TRBD2. CDR1 WSHSY and CDR2 SAAADI come from the germline V gene. Losses at the gene ends were 7 bases for V and 2 bases for J; bases not matched to a gene: 10. The CDR3 contains 16 residues. The chain's CDR3 is CASTNPGLPNTGELFF. DNA of the CDR3: TGCGCCAGCACCAATCCGGGACTACCTAACACCGGGGAGCTGTTTTTT.

The chain carries TRBV6-5 and TRBJ2-7; 9 nucleotides align to TRBD1. CDR1 and CDR2 from the germline V gene are MNHEY and SVGAGI. The CDR3 is 15 amino acids. Trimming removed 0 bases from V and 6 bases from J; junction bases left unmatched: 6. In DNA form, the CDR3 reads TGTGCCAGCAGTTACTCGGGCGGGACAGGGCTCGAGCAGTACTTC. Residues: CASSYSGGTGLEQYF.

The chain is built from TRBV7-9 and TRBJ2-7; D is possibly TRBD2 (5 bases). Trimming removed 0 bases from V and 3 bases from J, with 9 bases in between. The CDR3 has 14 residues. The germline V gene encodes CDR1 SEHNR and CDR2 FQNEAQ (reference sequence). Written as DNA, the CDR3 is TGTGCCAGCAGCTTAGCGCTCGGGGTCTACGAGCAGTACTTC. Residues: CASSLALGVYEQYF.

This sequence joins TRBV4-1 and TRBJ2-7; D is uncertain. The CDR3 runs 13 residues. V was trimmed by 0 bases and J by 3 bases, leaving 6 bases between them. Germline V gives CDR1 MGHRA, CDR2 YSYEKL. In DNA form, the CDR3 reads TGCGCCAGCAGCCAAGAGGCGATCTACGAGCAGTACTTC. This codes for CASSQEAIYEQYF.

The CDR3 DNA is TGCAGTGCTGGCCCTCCGGGGGAGTACTTC. Its translation: CSAGPPGEYF. The rearrangement joins TRBV20-1 to TRBJ2-5, with a tentative D call TRBD2 (6 bases). The ends were cut back, 5 bases at V and 12 bases at J, with 13 bases in the middle. This CDR3 spans 10 amino acids. Per the germline V gene, CDR1 is DFQATT and CDR2 is SNEGSKA (reference sequence).

This clone appeared a few times. V usage is TRBV10-2 and J usage is TRBJ2-7, with 10 bases lining up with TRBD2. CDR1 WSHSY and CDR2 SAAADI come from the germline V gene. J gave up 6 bases and V 3 bases, and 14 bases lay outside the gene matches. This CDR3 region has 17 residues. The CDR3, as DNA: TGCGCCAGCAGTGACAGGGCGTCTAGCGGGGGTCTCCGCGAGCAGTACTTC. It yields the protein CASSDRASSGGLREQYF.

The chain joins TRBV7-6 to TRBJ2-3; D is ambiguous. The CDR3 runs to 14 residues. Trimming shortened V by 2 bases and J by 2 bases, and 8 bases separated the two germline ends. The germline CDR1 and CDR2 sequences are SGHVS and FNYEAQ. CDR3 coding DNA: TGTGCCAGCAGCTTAACGCTCCCCACAGATACGCAGTATTTT. This translates into CASSLTLPTDTQYF.

The chain couples TRBV18 to TRBJ2-6; D might be TRBD1 or TRBD2, each matching 5 bases. The CDR3 is 18 amino acids. V lost 3 bases and J 0 bases, leaving 15 bases between the germline ends. Looked up from germline, CDR1 is KGHSH and CDR2 is LQKENI. CDR3 loop: CASSPGREWFSGANVLTF. CDR3 in DNA: TGTGCCAGCTCACCGGGCAGGGAGTGGTTCTCTGGGGCCAACGTCCTGACTTTC.

The chain joins TRBV27 to TRBJ2-6; D is undetermined. The V and J ends lost 7 bases and 1 base respectively, with 5 bases between them. From germline, CDR1 is MNHEY and CDR2 SMNVEV (reference sequence). This CDR3 has 13 residues. For the CDR3, the DNA is TGTGCCAGCACCCCATCTGGGGCCAACGTCCTGACTTTC. Encoded protein: CASTPSGANVLTF.

In this sample, this clone turned up once. The gene calls are TRBV5-6 and TRBJ2-2; D unclear. The V gene's germline CDR1 is SGHDT and CDR2 YYEEEE. V was clipped by 0 bases and J by 8 bases, with 5 bases between them. The CDR3 is 12 amino acids. The CDR3 DNA sequence: TGTGCCAGCAGCTTGGTTCAGGGGGAGCTGTTTTTT. Protein product: CASSLVQGELFF.

The J gene is TRBJ2-5, the V gene TRBV6-5; 10 nucleotides line up with TRBD1. The V gene's germline CDR1 is MNHEY and CDR2 SVGAGI. The CDR3 loop spans 16 amino acids. Losses at the gene ends were 2 bases for V and 6 bases for J; bases not matched to a gene: 9. The CDR3 loop is CASSYADSGQGKTQYF. DNA of the CDR3: TGTGCCAGCAGTTACGCGGATTCGGGACAGGGGAAGACCCAGTACTTC.

V usage is TRBV7-8 and J usage is TRBJ2-1; D possibly corresponds to TRBD1 (6 bases). The germline gives CDR1 SGHVS, CDR2 FQNEAQ. The CDR3 has 15 residues. Trimming took off 1 base at V and 4 bases at J, with 11 bases between the two ends. CDR3 DNA sequence: TGTGCCAGCAGCTTAGGCAGGGGAGTGTACAATGAGCAGTTCTTC. Translated, it gives CASSLGRGVYNEQFF.

This sequence joins TRBV27 and TRBJ2-7, with 8 nucleotides matching TRBD1. Germline values: CDR1 MNHEY, CDR2 SMNVEV (reference sequence). Trimming cost V 3 bases and J 3 bases; bases outside gene matches: 7. The CDR3 totals 15 residues. CDR3: CASSFGTGLGYEQYF. The CDR3 nucleotides read TGTGCCAGCAGTTTCGGGACAGGACTGGGCTACGAGCAGTACTTC.

This CDR3 is CAGPGLAVRGAYNEQFF. The DNA of the CDR3 is TGCGCCGGACCGGGACTAGCGGTCCGAGGCGCCTACAATGAGCAGTTCTTC. V usage is TRBV5-1 and J usage is TRBJ2-1; TRBD2 aligns across 11 bases. Germline values: CDR1 SGHRS, CDR2 YFSETQ. CDR3 length equals 17 residues. V was clipped by 10 bases and J by 2 bases; unmatched bases: 14.

The chain is built from TRBV30 and TRBJ2-7; possibly TRBD2 for D (6 bases). The germline CDR1 and CDR2 sequences are GTSNPN and SVGIG (reference sequence). The CDR3 length is 14 residues. Trimming shortened V by 0 bases and J by 3 bases, and 12 bases separated the two germline ends. CDR3 coding DNA: TGTGCCTGGAGTGTACGGGGGTTAAACTACGAGCAGTACTTC. It yields the protein CAWSVRGLNYEQYF.